These T cell receptor beta chains were read from a single sample in a study of blood T cell repertoires in COVID-19. Only in-frame clones appear in the TCRdb table, and some are missing; sequencing was by immunoSEQ multiplex PCR. The sample yields some 200,000 clones, approximately 80% seen once. The sequenced sample was peripheral blood. The receptor set was obtained from a woman aged 80 or older with COVID-19, enrolled during active disease. Both conserved end residues are part of each CDR3. The D gene is left open where the match is weak. A clone size is listed for some rows: how often the clone was seen (once, few, many), or a class if it is expanded.

clone_size: -
cdr3_length: 14
d_call: TRBD1
v_call: TRBV13
j_call: TRBJ2-1
cdr3_nt: TGTGCCAGCAGCTTCGACAGGGGGCGAGGTGAGCAGTTCTTC
cdr3_aa: CASSFDRGRGEQFF

clone_size: -
cdr3_length: 14
d_call: -
v_call: TRBV21-1
j_call: TRBJ2-7
cdr3_nt: TGTGCCAGCCAACGCCAGCCCGTCGCGGGCGAGCAGTACTTC
cdr3_aa: CASQRQPVAGEQYF

clone_size: -
cdr3_length: 13
d_call: -
v_call: TRBV12-3/TRBV12-4
j_call: TRBJ1-2
cdr3_nt: TGTGCCAGCAGGACATCCCAGAACTATGGCTACACCTTC
cdr3_aa: CASRTSQNYGYTF

clone_size: once
cdr3_length: 14
d_call: TRBD1
v_call: TRBV19
j_call: TRBJ1-2
cdr3_nt: TGTGCCAGTAGGAGACAGGGCGGCGGCTATGGCTACACCTTC
cdr3_aa: CASRRQGGGYGYTF

clone_size: -
cdr3_length: 16
d_call: -
v_call: TRBV25-1
j_call: TRBJ2-7
cdr3_nt: TGTGCCAGCAGTCCCCCTTCCCCGGCGGGCTCGGGGGAGCAGTACTTC
cdr3_aa: CASSPPSPAGSGEQYF

clone_size: -
cdr3_length: 15
d_call: -
v_call: TRBV14
j_call: TRBJ2-7
cdr3_nt: TGTGCCAGCAGCCAAGATCCCGGGAACGTCTACGAGCAGTACTTC
cdr3_aa: CASSQDPGNVYEQYF

clone_size: -
cdr3_length: 16
d_call: -
v_call: TRBV5-1
j_call: TRBJ2-3
cdr3_nt: TGCGCCAGCAGCTTGTTTTCCGGGGAGAGCACAGATACGCAGTATTTT
cdr3_aa: CASSLFSGESTDTQYF

clone_size: -
cdr3_length: 14
d_call: -
v_call: TRBV2
j_call: TRBJ1-3
cdr3_nt: TGTGCCAGCTTGAGGGAATACTCTGGAAACACCATATATTTT
cdr3_aa: CASLREYSGNTIYF

clone_size: -
cdr3_length: 14
d_call: TRBD1
v_call: TRBV19
j_call: TRBJ1-4
cdr3_nt: TGTGCCAGTAGGGTGACAGGGGGCGATGAAAAACTGTTTTTT
cdr3_aa: CASRVTGGDEKLFF

clone_size: -
cdr3_length: 16
d_call: TRBD1
v_call: TRBV3-1/TRBV3-2
j_call: TRBJ2-7
cdr3_nt: TGTGCCAGCAGCCGGGCTGGGACAGTGAGCTCCTACGAGCAGTACTTC
cdr3_aa: CASSRAGTVSSYEQYF

clone_size: -
cdr3_length: 13
d_call: TRBD2
v_call: TRBV5-8
j_call: TRBJ2-5
cdr3_nt: TGTGCCAGCGGGGACTACGATAAAGAGACCCAGTACTTC
cdr3_aa: CASGDYDKETQYF

clone_size: -
cdr3_length: 16
d_call: TRBD1
v_call: TRBV4-2
j_call: TRBJ1-4
cdr3_nt: TGTGCCAGCAGCCAAGCGCAGGGGGCGGCTAATGAAAAACTGTTTTTT
cdr3_aa: CASSQAQGAANEKLFF

clone_size: -
cdr3_length: 14
d_call: -
v_call: TRBV10-3
j_call: TRBJ1-5
cdr3_nt: TGTGCCATCGGGCGGGGAGGGAGCAATCAGCCCCAGCATTTT
cdr3_aa: CAIGRGGSNQPQHF

clone_size: -
cdr3_length: 14
d_call: TRBD1
v_call: TRBV7-9
j_call: TRBJ1-4
cdr3_nt: TGTGCCAGCAGCTTAGTTCAGGGGGCCGAAAAACTGTTTTTT
cdr3_aa: CASSLVQGAEKLFF

clone_size: -
cdr3_length: 16
d_call: TRBD2
v_call: TRBV3-1/TRBV3-2
j_call: TRBJ2-3
cdr3_nt: TGTGCCAGCAGCCCCTTCTCGGGGGGTGGATCGGATACGCAGTATTTT
cdr3_aa: CASSPFSGGGSDTQYF

clone_size: -
cdr3_length: 12
d_call: -
v_call: TRBV7-8
j_call: TRBJ1-5
cdr3_nt: TGTGCCAGCAGCTTATACAATCAGCCCCAGCATTTT
cdr3_aa: CASSLYNQPQHF

clone_size: -
cdr3_length: 15
d_call: TRBD1
v_call: TRBV7-9
j_call: TRBJ1-1
cdr3_nt: TGTGCCAGCAGTTTCCAGCAGGGGGCCCAGGGTGAAGCTTTCTTT
cdr3_aa: CASSFQQGAQGEAFF

clone_size: -
cdr3_length: 15
d_call: TRBD1
v_call: TRBV7-8
j_call: TRBJ1-1
cdr3_nt: TGTGCCAGCAGCTTTATGACAGGGATGAACACTGAAGCTTTCTTT
cdr3_aa: CASSFMTGMNTEAFF

clone_size: -
cdr3_length: 17
d_call: TRBD2
v_call: TRBV9
j_call: TRBJ2-5
cdr3_nt: TGTGCCAGCAGCGTAGTTGGGGCGGGGGGGCCCAAAGAGACCCAGTACTTC
cdr3_aa: CASSVVGAGGPKETQYF

clone_size: -
cdr3_length: 14
d_call: TRBD1
v_call: TRBV19
j_call: TRBJ1-5
cdr3_nt: TGTGCCAGTAGTATACCGGGACAGAATCAGCCCCAGCATTTT
cdr3_aa: CASSIPGQNQPQHF

clone_size: once
cdr3_length: 17
d_call: TRBD1
v_call: TRBV2
j_call: TRBJ1-6
cdr3_nt: TGTGCCAGTAACACAGGGGGCTTGGGCTCCTATAATTCACCCCTCCACTTT
cdr3_aa: CASNTGGLGSYNSPLHF

clone_size: -
cdr3_length: 12
d_call: -
v_call: TRBV18
j_call: TRBJ2-1
cdr3_nt: TGTGCCAGCTCAGGGGAGGAGAGTGAGCAGTTCTTC
cdr3_aa: CASSGEESEQFF

clone_size: -
cdr3_length: 14
d_call: -
v_call: TRBV5-5
j_call: TRBJ2-3
cdr3_nt: TGTGCCAGCAGCTTGTCCGTCGGGGGTAATACGCAGTATTTT
cdr3_aa: CASSLSVGGNTQYF

clone_size: -
cdr3_length: 14
d_call: TRBD1
v_call: TRBV7-2
j_call: TRBJ2-3
cdr3_nt: TGTGCCAGCAGCGCCGGACAGGGGACAGATACGCAGTATTTT
cdr3_aa: CASSAGQGTDTQYF

clone_size: -
cdr3_length: 15
d_call: TRBD2
v_call: TRBV6-6
j_call: TRBJ2-2
cdr3_nt: TGTGCCAGCAGTAGCGGGGGGGTCAACGCCGGGGAGCTGTTTTTT
cdr3_aa: CASSSGGVNAGELFF